Listed below are T cell receptor beta chains from one sample, sequenced in a study of T cell changes during pregnancy in multiple sclerosis. Some clones are missing from TCRdb's copy, which holds only in-frame ones; the method was immunoSEQ multiplex PCR. The sample has approximately 66,000 clones; roughly 92% are singletons. Source: peripheral blood, taken in the third trimester of pregnancy. Every receptor here comes from a female donor in good health, enrolled as a control in a pregnancy study. Both conserved end residues are part of each CDR3. D genes are given only for firm matches. Size is stated for part of the rows, as once, few or many counts, or as a class when the clone is expanded.

V gene	D gene	J gene	clone size	CDR3 DNA	CDR3 protein
TRBV25-1	TRBD2	TRBJ2-7	-	TGTGCCAGCAGTGAAACTAGCGGGGGATACTACGAGCAGTACTTC	CASSETSGGYYEQYF
TRBV27	TRBD2	TRBJ2-2	once	TGTGCCAGCAGTTTAGCGGCTAGCGGGGGGGCCGGGGAGCTGTTTTTT	CASSLAASGGAGELFF
TRBV9	TRBD1	TRBJ2-2	-	TGTGCCAGCAGCTTGACAGGGGGCGCGAGGGTCACCGGGGAGCTGTTTTTT	CASSLTGGARVTGELFF
TRBV6-5	TRBD1	TRBJ2-1	-	TGTGCCAGCAGTTACTCGACCAGGGGGCCCTACAATGAGCAGTTCTTC	CASSYSTRGPYNEQFF
TRBV19	TRBD2	TRBJ2-5	-	TGTGCCAGTAGTATACTAGCGGGAGAAAGGCAAGAGACCCAGTACTTC	CASSILAGERQETQYF
TRBV2	-	TRBJ1-4	few	TGTGCCAGCAGCCCACCACGGGGGGACAAGGGTAATGAAAAACTGTTTTTT	CASSPPRGDKGNEKLFF
TRBV27	TRBD2	TRBJ2-1	-	TGTGCCAGCAGTAAATCGGGGGCGGGAGGGCCTAGATCCTACAATGAGCAGTTCTTC	CASSKSGAGGPRSYNEQFF
TRBV29-1	TRBD1	TRBJ2-1	-	TGCAGCGTTGCTTACCTGGGGACAGCCCCATACAATGAGCAGTTCTTC	CSVAYLGTAPYNEQFF
TRBV5-6	TRBD2	TRBJ2-1	-	TGTGCCAGCAGCGCTACTATAATTCGGGAGGATGAGCAGTTCTTC	CASSATIIREDEQFF
TRBV5-8	TRBD1	TRBJ1-5	-	TGTGCCAGCAAAACAGGGGGCACTAGCAATCAGCCCCAGCATTTT	CASKTGGTSNQPQHF
TRBV7-3	TRBD2	TRBJ2-1	-	TGTGCCAGCAGCCCCCAGCGGGAGGGCTACAATGAGCAGTTCTTC	CASSPQREGYNEQFF
TRBV6-1	TRBD2	TRBJ2-1	-	TGTGCCAGCAGTGGACTAGCGGGGCACAATGAGCAGTTCTTC	CASSGLAGHNEQFF
TRBV27	-	TRBJ2-5	-	TGTGCCAGCAGTTTAGCTGACAGGCTCGGGACCCAGTACTTC	CASSLADRLGTQYF
TRBV7-2	TRBD1	TRBJ1-2	-	TGTGCCAGCAGCGCGGCGGGAGGACAGGCCTATGGCTACACCTTC	CASSAAGGQAYGYTF
TRBV11-1	TRBD1	TRBJ1-2	-	TGTGCCAGCAGCTTATGGACAGGGGCGGATGGCTACACCTTC	CASSLWTGADGYTF
TRBV6-5	-	TRBJ2-5	-	TGTGCCAGCAGTTCCCCGGGGGAGCGAGAGACCCAGTACTTC	CASSSPGERETQYF
TRBV6-5	TRBD1	TRBJ1-1	few	TGTGCCATCCGGGACAGGAGAAGGACTGAAGCTTTCTTT	CAIRDRRRTEAFF
TRBV11-1	TRBD2	TRBJ2-1	-	TGTGCCAGCAGCTTAGACCCCTTAGGAGCGGGAGGGCGCAATGAGCAGTTCTTC	CASSLDPLGAGGRNEQFF
TRBV4-1	TRBD1	TRBJ2-7	-	TGCGCCAGCAGCACGCCGGGACAGGCTTCCTACGAGCAGTACTTC	CASSTPGQASYEQYF
TRBV2	-	TRBJ1-5	-	TGTGCCAGCAGTAGAGGGTCCACGGCTTTTAATAGCAATCAGCCCCAGCATTTT	CASSRGSTAFNSNQPQHF
TRBV7-9	TRBD2	TRBJ2-7	-	TGTGCCAGCAGCTCGGGGGGGCTTCCCTACGAGCAGTACTTC	CASSSGGLPYEQYF
TRBV27	-	TRBJ2-5	-	TGTGCCAGCAGTTTATCTCCCCGATCGAGAGAGACCCAGTACTTC	CASSLSPRSRETQYF
TRBV11-1	-	TRBJ1-3	-	TGTGCCAGCAGCGTAACTGGAGGGGCAGGGCCTGGAAACACCATATATTTT	CASSVTGGAGPGNTIYF
TRBV7-3	-	TRBJ2-1	-	TGTGCCAGCAGCTTATTGGGAGTCAATGAGCAGTTCTTC	CASSLLGVNEQFF
TRBV1	-	TRBJ2-1	-	TGCACCAGCAGCCACAGCGGGAGGTGTATGGGTGAGCAGTTCTTC	CTSSHSGRCMGEQFF
TRBV11-2	-	TRBJ1-1	-	TGTGCCAGCAGCCCGGGTCCGCGGCATGCCGTCACTGAAGCTTTCTTT	CASSPGPRHAVTEAFF
TRBV30	-	TRBJ2-7	once	TGTGCCTGGAGTATCGGGGAGGACTACGAGCAGTACTTC	CAWSIGEDYEQYF
TRBV4-3	-	TRBJ2-3	-	TGCGCCAGCAGCCAAGCAGGCACAGATACGCAGTATTTT	CASSQAGTDTQYF
TRBV6-5	TRBD1	TRBJ2-3	-	TGTGCCAGCAGTTACTCGAGGGACAGGGTGAATACGCAGTATTTT	CASSYSRDRVNTQYF
TRBV5-6	-	TRBJ1-5	-	TGTGCCAGCAGCTTGGGCCCCTATAGCAATCAGCCCCAGCATTTT	CASSLGPYSNQPQHF
TRBV7-8	-	TRBJ2-7	once	TGTGCCAGCAGCTTTCGGGAGCGCTCCTACGAGCAGTACTTC	CASSFRERSYEQYF
TRBV5-1	-	TRBJ1-6	-	TGCGCCAGCAGCGGCCCACAGGGCGGTAATTCACCCCTCCACTTT	CASSGPQGGNSPLHF
TRBV30	TRBD2	TRBJ2-3	-	TGTGCCTGGAGAATCCGACTAGCGGGGGTTGTAGATACGCAGTATTTT	CAWRIRLAGVVDTQYF
TRBV28	TRBD1	TRBJ2-3	-	TGTGCCAGCAGTCCGGGGACAGGGGGGAGCACAGATACGCAGTATTTT	CASSPGTGGSTDTQYF
TRBV2	-	TRBJ1-1	-	TGTGCCAGCAAGCTAGGCGGGGTAAGAGCTTTCTTT	CASKLGGVRAFF
TRBV18	-	TRBJ2-1	-	TGTGCCAGCTCCCTCTTCCAGGGCCCTCCCTACAATGAGCAGTTCTTC	CASSLFQGPPYNEQFF
TRBV11-3	-	TRBJ1-1	-	TGTGCCAGCAGCGCCCGTCAGGACACTGAAGCTTTCTTT	CASSARQDTEAFF
TRBV7-8	TRBD1	TRBJ1-1	-	TGTGCCAGCAGCAGCCGGGACAGGGACACTGAAGCTTTCTTT	CASSSRDRDTEAFF
TRBV19	-	TRBJ1-1	-	TGTGCCAGTAGTTCCCCCGGGACATTGAACACTGAAGCTTTCTTT	CASSSPGTLNTEAFF
TRBV19	-	TRBJ1-5	-	TGTGCCAGTAGGAGTCCGTGGGCCTATAGCAATCAGCCCCAGCATTTT	CASRSPWAYSNQPQHF
TRBV11-1	-	TRBJ2-5	-	TGTGCCAGCAGCGACAGACACCTGGCGGGATCAGAGACCCAGTACTTC	CASSDRHLAGSETQYF
TRBV7-9	TRBD1	TRBJ2-3	-	TGTGCCAGCAGCGAAACAGGGGCTAGCACAGATACGCAGTATTTT	CASSETGASTDTQYF
TRBV4-3	TRBD2	TRBJ2-7	-	TGCGCCAGCAGCCTCAGACTAGCGGGAGGAGGCTACGAGCAGTACTTC	CASSLRLAGGGYEQYF
TRBV2	-	TRBJ1-2	-	TGTGCCAGCATCCAGGACAGCGAGAGAGGCTACACCTTC	CASIQDSERGYTF
TRBV30	-	TRBJ1-2	few	TGTGCCTGGAGTGTACAGGGCGCACCCTTCTATGGCTACACCTTC	CAWSVQGAPFYGYTF
TRBV30	TRBD2	TRBJ2-2	-	TGTGCCTGGACAAAACTTAGCGGGAGGGCCACCGGGGAGCTGTTTTTT	CAWTKLSGRATGELFF
TRBV27	-	TRBJ2-6	once	TGTGCCAGCAGGTCGATCGGCTCTGGGGCCAACGTCCTGACTTTC	CASRSIGSGANVLTF
TRBV6-6	-	TRBJ1-2	once	TGTGCCAGCAGTTACAGGCAGGGCTATGGCTACACCTTC	CASSYRQGYGYTF
TRBV4-1	TRBD2	TRBJ2-2	-	TGCGCCAGCAGCCGAAAACTAGCGGGGGACACCGGGGAGCTGTTTTTT	CASSRKLAGDTGELFF
TRBV7-9	-	TRBJ2-7	-	TGTGCCAGCAGCTCGGGCGGGCCTGAGTACGAGCAGTACTTC	CASSSGGPEYEQYF
TRBV30	-	TRBJ1-5	-	TGTGCCTGGGGACACCCCAATCAGCCCCAGCATTTT	CAWGHPNQPQHF
TRBV4-1	TRBD2	TRBJ2-6	-	TGCGCCAGCAGCCACCCTAGTGGGCGGGGGGCTGGGGCCAACGTCCTGACTTTC	CASSHPSGRGAGANVLTF
TRBV5-6	-	TRBJ2-1	-	TGTGCCAGCAGCTCCACTAGGGATGAGCAGTTCTTC	CASSSTRDEQFF